The TCR beta chain described here comes from a study of cytomegalovirus exposure and HLA in healthy donors. There are 14 residues in the CDR3. Between the trimmed V and J ends, which lost 5 bases and 4 bases, there was a span of 14 bases. Germline-derived CDR1 and CDR2 are MDHEN and SYDVKM. To note about this clone: Its antigen is still unknown.

Study results and limitations: The study flagged about 160 TCR beta chains as cytomegalovirus-associated. Whilst most TCR sequences proved rare, a subset of public TCRs occurred across many donors.

Sequencing was performed with immunoSEQ multiplex PCR; in TCRdb, only in-frame clones are kept and a portion is missing. The sample yields hundreds of thousands of clones, 87% seen once. The approximately 120-subject validation cohort, separate from the 666-subject first cohort, included the donors. The chain carries TRBV28 and TRBJ1-1; D may be TRBD1 (6 bases). The sample was PBMCs. The TCR comes from a man aged 18 to 29 in good health and CMV-seronegative. In DNA form, the CDR3 reads TGTGCCAGCAGTCTTAACAGGGTTCGCACTGAAGCTTTCTTT. Translated: CASSLNRVRTEAFF. Full variable domain (missing parts from reference TRBV28 and TRBJ1-1): DVKVTQSSRYLVKRTGEKVFLECVQDMDHENMFWYRQDPGLGLRLIYFSYDVKMKEKGDIPEGYSVSREKKERFSLILESASTNQTSMYLCASSLNRVRTEAFFGQGTRLTVV.